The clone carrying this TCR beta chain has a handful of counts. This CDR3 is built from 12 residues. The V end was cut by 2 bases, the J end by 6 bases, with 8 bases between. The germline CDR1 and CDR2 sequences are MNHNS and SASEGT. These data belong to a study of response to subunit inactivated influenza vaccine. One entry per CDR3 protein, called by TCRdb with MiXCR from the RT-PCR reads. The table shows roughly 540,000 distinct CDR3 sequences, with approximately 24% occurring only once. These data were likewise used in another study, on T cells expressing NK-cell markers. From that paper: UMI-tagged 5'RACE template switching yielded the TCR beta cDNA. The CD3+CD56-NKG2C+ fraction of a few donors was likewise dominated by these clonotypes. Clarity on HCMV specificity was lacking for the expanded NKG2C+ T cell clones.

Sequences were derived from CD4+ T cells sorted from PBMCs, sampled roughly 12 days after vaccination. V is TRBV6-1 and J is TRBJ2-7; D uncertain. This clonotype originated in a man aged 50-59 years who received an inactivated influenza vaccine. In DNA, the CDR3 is TGTGCCAGCAGTGAAAGTAAGTCCGAGCAGTACTTC. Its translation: CASSESKSEQYF.